Sequencing of this TCR beta chain was carried out in a study of OX40 agonist ivuxolimab in advanced cancers. Background on the whole study: The costimulatory receptor OX40 (CD134) was targeted by ivuxolimab, a fully human IgG2 agonistic monoclonal antibody. Intravenous ivuxolimab was administered to patients every 2 weeks at six dose levels: 0.01, 0.1, 0.3, 1.5, 3 and 10 mg/kg. Of the approximately 50 dose-escalation patients, hepatocellular carcinoma was present in about 20, melanoma in around 15, renal cell carcinoma in 9 and head and neck cancer in 9. In the dose-escalation cohort, roughly four fifths of patients were male, and the mean age was around 60 years, with a range of about 23 to 85. Prior anti-PD-1, anti-PD-L1 or anti-CTLA-4 therapy was permitted, and 40% of dose-escalation patients had received checkpoint inhibitors. Partial responses occurred in three dose-escalation patients: two with cutaneous melanoma and one with hepatocellular carcinoma. The point of sequencing TCRbeta in the periphery was to test whether ivuxolimab changed TCR sequence diversity and drove clonal T-cell expansion. The paper describes the monotherapy dose-escalation part (N of about 50 patients) of the phase I trial of ivuxolimab. Study-wide conclusions, independent of this receptor: Clonal expansion of both CD4+ and CD8+ blood T cells was observed from baseline to week 6 at doses 0.1 to 3.0 mg/kg. After ivuxolimab, expanded clones were on average more numerous among CD8+ T cells than among CD4+ T cells. Which antigens the clonally expanded peripheral T cells were specific for was not determined. Partial responders in the 0.1-3.0 mg/kg groups had among the lowest normalized peripheral clonal expansion, especially among CD8+ T cells. Low levels of normalized T-cell clonal expansion were also seen in some patients who did not respond.

Points on this clone: The specificity of this receptor is unknown. Base quality data are lacking; no much larger clone is found one base away.

For sequencing of the TCRbeta CDR3 region, genomic DNA was extracted from the sorted cells. The immunoSEQ Assay was used to sequence the TCRbeta CDR3 regions. TCRdb holds this immuneACCESS table with in-frame rearrangements only. Some clones are missing; in checked studies, unresolved V genes explain under half, and the rest has no known cause. Across this sample there are 98,000 or so clones, with about 80% seen only once. The top ten constitute roughly 1.6% of the sample. The trial excluded patients who had a history of autoimmune disease or who were on systemic immunosuppression. Peripheral blood for TCR sequencing was collected from all dose cohorts at baseline, on cycle 4 day 1, and on cycle 7 day 1. The samples were drawn from a first-in-human, open-label, multicenter phase I dose-escalation trial of ivuxolimab. Adults with locally advanced or metastatic melanoma, renal cell, hepatocellular, or head and neck squamous cell carcinoma were enrolled in the trial. Before TCR sequencing, CD4+ T cells and CD8+ T cells were sorted from peripheral blood as separate populations.

V was cut back by 3 bases and J by 1 base, leaving a gap of 12 bases between them. From the cysteine through the phenylalanine, the CDR3 covers 15 amino acids. Just the 45-base CDR3 DNA is kept, in frame starting at base 1. CDR1 SEHNR and CDR2 FQNEAQ are derived from the germline V gene (reference sequence). The clonotype originates from an adult with an advanced solid tumor such as melanoma, head and neck, liver or kidney cancer. This specimen consisted of CD4+ or CD8+ T cells sorted from blood, obtained in a trial of the OX40 agonist ivuxolimab. The receptor chain draws on TRBV7-9 and TRBJ1-1; the D gene is perhaps TRBD1, from 6 matching bases. The bases read TGTGCCAGCAGCTTGGATCAGGGGTCGAACACTGAAGCTTTCTTT. This is translated as CASSLDQGSNTEAFF.